This T cell receptor (beta chain) was identified during a study of blood T cells in healthy people across ages. Around 10 milliliters of peripheral blood were drawn from each donor. This clonotype was counted a few times. With a J-beta primer mix and a sample-barcoded 5' primer, a second PCR ran about 7 to 12 cycles. MiXCR was run by TCRdb on the 5' RACE reads, yielding one entry per CDR3 protein. The sample comprises hundreds of thousands of distinct CDR3 sequences, roughly 25% of which are singletons, and around 3% rests with the top ten. The sample was also linked to a second study, of T cells of mothers and their children.

The sample taken for sequencing was blood. The sequence derives from a boy aged 5-17 years in good health.

CDR3 amino acids: CASSVAHTRTGSYNEQFF. The CDR3, as DNA: TGTGCCAGCAGCGTAGCTCATACCCGGACTGGCTCCTACAATGAGCAGTTCTTC. The genes are TRBV9 and TRBJ2-1, with D perhaps TRBD2 (5 bases). The germline V gene encodes CDR1 SGDLS and CDR2 YYNGEE. The CDR3 covers 18 residues. The ends were cut back, 0 bases at V and 0 bases at J, with 16 bases in the middle.